The rows below give T cell receptor beta chains drawn from one sample of a study of blood T cell repertoires in COVID-19. Sequencing used immunoSEQ multiplex PCR; TCRdb keeps in-frame clones, though not all of them. The table lists under 300,000 clones, around 84% of them singletons. Sequenced input: peripheral blood. The receptors come from a woman in her 70s with active or convalescent COVID-19. CDR3s include the opening cysteine and the closing phenylalanine or tryptophan. Only some rows state a clone size, as once, few, many or a class for expanded clones.

CDR3	J	size	V
CASRDRGLVGELFF	TRBJ2-2	-	TRBV10-2
CASSLNPAVNTEAFF	TRBJ1-1	-	TRBV7-6
CASGPDETKSYEQYF	TRBJ2-7	-	TRBV12-5
CASKGHTSGNTIYF	TRBJ1-3	once	TRBV6-5
CSVRQVSTYNEQFF	TRBJ2-1	-	TRBV29-1
CASRMTATTNEKLFF	TRBJ1-4	once	TRBV7-2
CASSLWGEETEAFF	TRBJ1-1	-	TRBV5-1
CASSLVITSGVRPYEQFF	TRBJ2-1	-	TRBV5-6
CASSLYGVTNSPLHF	TRBJ1-6	-	TRBV5-6
CASSMIPDRANTIYF	TRBJ1-3	once	TRBV19
CASSFIRGGYTDTQYF	TRBJ2-3	-	TRBV7-2
CASSPSGQETQYF	TRBJ2-5	-	TRBV4-3
CASSSHGTGINQPQHF	TRBJ1-5	-	TRBV6-5
CASSYLNEQFF	TRBJ2-1	-	TRBV6-5
CASSSFGTGTYGYTF	TRBJ1-2	-	TRBV6-2/TRBV6-3
CASSLDRGYYGYTF	TRBJ1-2	once	TRBV5-6
CASSGGVQGISGANVLTF	TRBJ2-6	-	TRBV5-1
CASNPETKRQYF	TRBJ2-3	-	TRBV7-2
CSGEDGYEQYF	TRBJ2-7	few	TRBV29-1
CASSPGSNSPLHF	TRBJ1-6	-	TRBV6-2/TRBV6-3
CSVVTPRGGMDTGELFF	TRBJ2-2	-	TRBV29-1
CASTPSGRGRAGELFF	TRBJ2-2	-	TRBV2
CASSGSGTGASRQFF	TRBJ2-1	-	TRBV2
CASSIVAINTEAFF	TRBJ1-1	-	TRBV19
CASSQPSDGYEQYF	TRBJ2-7	-	TRBV4-1
CASSSLGLANETQYF	TRBJ2-5	-	TRBV5-8
CASSPQYRGGGYTF	TRBJ1-2	-	TRBV9
CASSSGVWTEAFF	TRBJ1-1	-	TRBV7-2
CASSEGQVAEAFF	TRBJ1-1	-	TRBV13
CASSLRGQETQYF	TRBJ2-5	-	TRBV12-3/TRBV12-4
CASSVASGAPQETQYF	TRBJ2-5	once	TRBV9
CASSSGANYGYTF	TRBJ1-2	-	TRBV6-5
CASSAGGSSGNTIYF	TRBJ1-3	-	TRBV6-6
CASSVLGQGFWNQPQHF	TRBJ1-5	-	TRBV19
CASSQGQGVNEKLFF	TRBJ1-4	-	TRBV4-3
CASSSRTGRNTEAFF	TRBJ1-1	once	TRBV19
CASRIQGAGETQYF	TRBJ2-5	-	TRBV6-5
CASSFLWRGGATDTQYF	TRBJ2-3	-	TRBV4-3
CASTSREETQYF	TRBJ2-5	-	TRBV12-3/TRBV12-4
CASNLDTEAFF	TRBJ1-1	-	TRBV2
CASSYTQGQAFF	TRBJ1-1	-	TRBV6-6
CASSSLLGEGGEKLFF	TRBJ1-4	-	TRBV11-2
CSAEERDRGYYGYTF	TRBJ1-2	-	TRBV29-1
CASSGGQGVNSPLHF	TRBJ1-6	-	TRBV6-2/TRBV6-3
CASSYDSRSIAFF	TRBJ1-1	-	TRBV5-8
CASSFQGSNTDTQYF	TRBJ2-3	-	TRBV5-1
CASSSTGTPTSQYF	TRBJ2-7	-	TRBV5-4
CASSNPSGTAPIVQYF	TRBJ2-7	-	TRBV6-2/TRBV6-3
CASSDTDPYNSPLHF	TRBJ1-6	-	TRBV6-4
CASSLVVTSGITYEQYF	TRBJ2-7	-	TRBV27
CASSFAAGYLTF	TRBJ2-7	once	TRBV12-3/TRBV12-4
CASSYNRRNYGYTF	TRBJ1-2	-	TRBV6-2/TRBV6-3
CASSFRSGGGSGELFF	TRBJ2-2	-	TRBV5-8